A selection of T cell receptor beta chains follows, all from one sample in a study of CD8+ T cells in alopecia areata. Measured with immunoSEQ multiplex PCR; TCRdb has only the in-frame clones, and not every one. The data contain 50,000 to 65,000 clones, about half of them singletons. This specimen consisted of CD8+ T cells sorted from blood, obtained at approximately week 37, from a patient treated with tofacitinib. Receptors originate from a human donor with alopecia areata. The CDR3 runs from the conserved cysteine through the conserved F or W. A D gene is named only where the DNA matches it firmly. Rows may omit the clone size; those that give it use once, few, many or a size class.

v_gene	j_gene	len	abundance	d_gene	CDR3nt	CDR3aa
TRBV5-6	TRBJ2-7	14	-	TRBD1	TGTGCCAGCAGGGAACGGGACAGAGCCTACGAGCAGTACTTC	CASRERDRAYEQYF
TRBV27	TRBJ2-1	12	-	TRBD1	TGTGCCAGCAGTTTCGGGACAGGGGGGCAGTTCTTC	CASSFGTGGQFF
TRBV4-2	TRBJ1-2	15	few	-	TGTGCCAGCAGCCAAGCGGCGGGAGATAACTATGGCTACACCTTC	CASSQAAGDNYGYTF
TRBV4-1	TRBJ2-7	14	few	-	TGCGCCAGCAGCCAGTATAAGTCCTCCTACGAGCAGTACTTC	CASSQYKSSYEQYF
TRBV6-1	TRBJ2-1	15	medium-sized	-	TGTGCCAGCAGTGAATGGGGGGAGGAAGTCGATGAGCAGTTCTTC	CASSEWGEEVDEQFF
TRBV30	TRBJ2-7	12	-	-	TGTGCCTGGAGTGTGGCAGACTACGAGCAGTACTTC	CAWSVADYEQYF
TRBV10-3	TRBJ2-7	12	few	-	TGTGCCACGAGGACAGATCGCTACGAGCAGTACTTC	CATRTDRYEQYF
TRBV27	TRBJ2-2	13	-	TRBD1	TGTGCCAGCAGCCCCGGGACAGTTGGGGAGCTGTTTTTT	CASSPGTVGELFF
TRBV4-1	TRBJ2-7	16	few	TRBD2	TGCGCCAGCAGCCAAGAAGGGACTAGCGTCGCCTACGAGCAGTACTTC	CASSQEGTSVAYEQYF
TRBV2	TRBJ2-1	13	few	TRBD2	TGTGCCAGCGATAGCGGGAGCTTCCATGAGCAGTTCTTC	CASDSGSFHEQFF
TRBV5-6	TRBJ2-1	15	few	-	TGTGCCAGCAGCTTTAAGCCAGGAGGGGGCAATGAGCAGTTCTTC	CASSFKPGGGNEQFF
TRBV29-1	TRBJ2-7	12	-	TRBD2	TGCAGCGTAGCAGGGACTACCTACGAGCAGTACTTC	CSVAGTTYEQYF
TRBV7-9	TRBJ2-5	15	-	TRBD1	TGTGCCAGCAGCTTACGCCTCAGGGGGCAAGAGACCCAGTACTTC	CASSLRLRGQETQYF
TRBV29-1	TRBJ1-1	11	-	-	TGCAGCGTTGGGGTGAACACTGAAGCTTTCTTT	CSVGVNTEAFF
TRBV2	TRBJ1-5	17	-	-	TGTGCCAGCAGTGAAGTGGGGCGGGGTTATAGCAATCAGCCCCAGCATTTT	CASSEVGRGYSNQPQHF
TRBV29-1	TRBJ2-5	15	few	TRBD2	TGCAGCGTTGATGGATTAGCGGGAGATCGGGAGACCCAGTACTTC	CSVDGLAGDRETQYF
TRBV4-1	TRBJ1-2	15	-	-	TGCGCCAGCAGCCAAGGTACAGGACCTAACTATGGCTACACCTTC	CASSQGTGPNYGYTF
TRBV4-1	TRBJ1-1	13	-	-	TGCGCCAGCAGCCAAGGGGCGAACACTGAAGCTTTCTTT	CASSQGANTEAFF
TRBV15	TRBJ2-5	14	few	-	TGTGCCACCACCGATTCCCGAGACGCGGAGACCCAGTACTTC	CATTDSRDAETQYF
TRBV29-1	TRBJ1-2	12	-	TRBD1	TGCAGCGTTGACAGGGGGGGCTATGGCTACACCTTC	CSVDRGGYGYTF
TRBV27	TRBJ1-5	14	-	TRBD1	TGTGCCAGCAGTCCAACAGGGGGCGATCAGCCCCAGCATTTT	CASSPTGGDQPQHF
TRBV9	TRBJ1-2	13	-	-	TGTGCCAGCAGCGCCCGGGTTGATGGGGGCTACACCTTC	CASSARVDGGYTF
TRBV27	TRBJ2-3	12	few	-	TGTGCCAGCAGTTTTAGCCCAGATACGCAGTATTTT	CASSFSPDTQYF
TRBV29-1	TRBJ2-7	12	-	-	TGCAGCGTCGCGACAGGAACCTACGAGCAGTACTTC	CSVATGTYEQYF
TRBV4-1	TRBJ1-5	15	-	-	TGCGCCAGCAGCCGGGTCGGGGAGAGCAATCAGCCCCAGCATTTT	CASSRVGESNQPQHF
TRBV9	TRBJ2-3	15	-	TRBD1	TGTGCCAGCAGCGTTGAGACAGGGAGTACAGATACGCAGTATTTT	CASSVETGSTDTQYF
TRBV6-5	TRBJ2-2	15	-	TRBD2	TGTGCCAGCAGGGTAGCGGGCCCGAACACCGGGGAGCTGTTTTTT	CASRVAGPNTGELFF
TRBV28	TRBJ2-7	15	-	TRBD1	TGTGCCAGCAGAATCGACGGGACAGGGGGATACGAGCAGTACTTC	CASRIDGTGGYEQYF
TRBV19	TRBJ2-7	13	few	TRBD2	TGTGCCAGTAGTTGGGGACTACCCTACGAGCAGTACTTC	CASSWGLPYEQYF
TRBV6-5	TRBJ2-1	15	few	TRBD1	TGTGCCAGCAGTTACTCCCCCGACAGGGCGGGTGAGCAGTTCTTC	CASSYSPDRAGEQFF
TRBV30	TRBJ2-1	11	once	TRBD1	TGTGCCTCGGACAGGGCAGGAGAGCAGTTCTTC	CASDRAGEQFF
TRBV5-1	TRBJ2-1	12	-	-	TGCGCCAGCAGTCCCACAGACAATGAGCAGTTCTTC	CASSPTDNEQFF
TRBV28	TRBJ1-5	19	-	-	TGTGCCAGCAGTTCCCTCGGGCACAGGTTAGGGTTAGGCAATCAGCCCCAGCATTTT	CASSSLGHRLGLGNQPQHF
TRBV28	TRBJ2-7	14	-	-	TGTGCCAGCAGAAGTAACCGCGTGCTCTACGAGCAGTACTTC	CASRSNRVLYEQYF
TRBV9	TRBJ2-1	17	few	-	TGTGCCAGCAGCTCCCGGAGTACGGTAAGCTCCTACAATGAGCAGTTCTTC	CASSSRSTVSSYNEQFF
TRBV4-3	TRBJ2-4	16	-	TRBD2	TGCGCCAGCAGCCAAGATCGGACTAGCGGGAGCCACATTCAGTACTTC	CASSQDRTSGSHIQYF
TRBV27	TRBJ2-1	12	-	-	TGTGCCAGCAGTCTCCGGGGTGCTGAGCAGTTCTTC	CASSLRGAEQFF
TRBV30	TRBJ2-7	12	-	-	TGTGCCTGGGACCCGGGGACCTACGAGCAGTACTTC	CAWDPGTYEQYF
TRBV29-1	TRBJ2-5	13	-	TRBD2	TGCAGCGTTCACCCTACTAGCGCGGAGACCCAGTACTTC	CSVHPTSAETQYF
TRBV9	TRBJ2-7	12	-	-	TGTGCCAGCAGCCCAGGAGCCTACGAGCAGTACTTC	CASSPGAYEQYF
TRBV29-1	TRBJ1-1	12	-	TRBD1	TGCAGCGTCACAGGGGGGAACACTGAAGCTTTCTTT	CSVTGGNTEAFF
TRBV29-1	TRBJ2-7	11	few	TRBD1	TGCAGCTGTCGCGCAGGGGGCGAGCAGTACTTC	CSCRAGGEQYF
TRBV5-1	TRBJ2-4	17	few	TRBD2	TGCGCCAGCAGCTTGTCCCTAGCGGGAGGACCCAAAAACATTCAGTACTTC	CASSLSLAGGPKNIQYF
TRBV5-4	TRBJ2-1	15	-	TRBD2	TGCGCCAGCAGCCAAGGACTAGCCCCCTACAATGAGCAGTTCTTC	CASSQGLAPYNEQFF
TRBV7-9	TRBJ2-1	13	once	TRBD1	TGTGCCAGCAGCTCCGACAGGGTTTATGAGCAGTTCTTC	CASSSDRVYEQFF
TRBV7-9	TRBJ2-1	17	-	TRBD2	TGTGCCAGCAGCGCCCCTGCGGGACTAGCGGGGGACAATGAGCAGTTCTTC	CASSAPAGLAGDNEQFF
TRBV30	TRBJ1-1	14	few	-	TGTGCCTGGAGTTCTAACTCCGCGAACACTGAAGCTTTCTTT	CAWSSNSANTEAFF
TRBV7-9	TRBJ1-1	13	-	-	TGTGCCAGCAGCTTTGCCCCGACAGGCGAAGCTTTCTTT	CASSFAPTGEAFF
TRBV29-1	TRBJ2-7	13	-	-	TGCAGCGTCCTGGAGGGGACCTCCTACGAGCAGTACTTC	CSVLEGTSYEQYF
TRBV29-1	TRBJ2-2	14	-	-	TGCAGCGCTGTATGGGGCCGTACAACCGGGGAGCTGTTTTTT	CSAVWGRTTGELFF
TRBV27	TRBJ2-1	15	-	TRBD2	TGTGCCAGCAGTTACACTAGCGGAATATACAATGAGCAGTTCTTC	CASSYTSGIYNEQFF
TRBV11-2	TRBJ2-7	15	-	TRBD1	TGTGCCAGCAGCTCTTCGGGACAGGGGTTCTACGAGCAGTACTTC	CASSSSGQGFYEQYF
TRBV29-1	TRBJ2-5	12	few	-	TGCAGCGTTCGTGTGGGACGGGAGACCCAGTACTTC	CSVRVGRETQYF